These 5 T cell receptor delta chains came from one sample sequenced in a study of gamma-delta T cells after stem cell transplantation. TCRdb re-called clones from the RT-PCR reads using CATT. Here the sample spans over 2,500 delta-chain clones, about 2.9% being singletons. Sequencing was done on a sample of gamma-delta T cells. The source of these receptors is a human donor. It is not recorded whose cells these are; they may come from a transplant donor.

This clone turned up a few times. TCRdb assigns this DNA the protein of a much larger clone, which departs from its translation at residue 10; this likely reflects a read error, and the protein shown comes from translating the DNA. This chain connects TRDV2 to TRDJ1, with a possible D match to TRDD3 (6 bases). The ends were cut back, 4 bases at V and 3 bases at J, with 20 bases in the middle. CDR3 length: 16 amino acids. Per germline, CDR1 GEAIGNYY and CDR2 EKD. This chain's CDR3 is CACEALGGEVADKLIF. CDR3 DNA: TGTGCCTGTGAAGCCCTTGGGGGCGAGGTCGCCGATAAACTCATCTTT.

This clone was observed a handful of times. The protein TCRdb gives is from a much larger clone and does not agree with this DNA's translation at residue 14, likely a read error; the protein shown here comes from the DNA. The rearrangement joins TRDV2 to TRDJ1; TRDD3 aligns across 12 bases. Per the germline V gene, CDR1 is GEAIGNYY and CDR2 is EKD. With 0 bases clipped from V and 4 bases from J, the junction kept 14 bases outside the gene matches. The length of the CDR3 is 19 residues. The CDR3 reads CACDTVSTGGYLENDKLIF. The CDR3 DNA follows: TGTGCCTGTGACACCGTGTCTACTGGGGGATACTTGGAAAACGATAAACTCATCTTT.

Comment on this clone: The TCRdb protein comes from a much larger clone and disagrees with this DNA's translation at residue 10, likely due to a read error; the protein given here is derived from the DNA. V is TRDV2 and J is TRDJ1, with 10 bases lining up with TRDD3. J was trimmed by 2 bases and V by 3 bases; bases with no gene match: 8. The germline CDR1 and CDR2 sequences are GEAIGNYY and EKD. The CDR3 totals 16 residues. CDR3 sequence (DNA): TGTGCCTGTGACTTTACTGGGGGATCCCTAACCGATAAACTCATCTTT. It is translated as CACDFTGGSLTDKLIF.

A few counts support this clone. The protein TCRdb gives is from a much larger clone and does not agree with this DNA's translation at residue 6, likely a read error; the protein shown here comes from the DNA. The rearrangement joins TRDV2 to TRDJ1; 11 nucleotides line up with TRDD3. Germline V gene data show CDR1 as GEAIGNYY and CDR2 as EKD. The CDR3 is 19 amino acids. V trimming: 3 bases; J trimming: 2 bases; junction bases outside the gene matches: 16. Here the CDR3 reads CACDSSLGDRSRGTDKLIF. CDR3 coding DNA: TGTGCCTGTGACTCCTCACTGGGGGATAGATCCCGTGGGACCGATAAACTCATCTTT.

This clone appeared a single time. The genes are TRDV2 and TRDJ1, with 11 positions matching TRDD3. Germline V lookup: CDR1 GEAIGNYY, CDR2 EKD. Losses at the gene ends were 3 bases for V and 4 bases for J; bases not matched to a gene: 15. CDR3 length: 18 amino acids. CDR3 in amino acids: CACDELMGDTRMRDKLIF. CDR3 nucleotides: TGTGCCTGTGACGAATTAATGGGGGATACGCGAATGCGCGATAAACTCATCTTT.